This T cell receptor (beta chain) was identified during a study of OX40 agonist ivuxolimab in advanced cancers. Germline loops: CDR1 SGHVS, CDR2 FQNEAQ. The CDR3 totals 13 residues. Trimming left V 5 bases short and J 3 bases short, with 7 bases between. TCRdb's table, derived via immunoSEQ multiplex PCR, lists solely in-frame clones and lacks some. This table has about 140,000 clones, around nine tenths appearing once. This clone was counted once. The sample was CD4+ or CD8+ T cells sorted from blood, taken in a trial of the OX40 agonist ivuxolimab. The source is an adult with an advanced solid tumor such as melanoma, head and neck, liver or kidney cancer. The chain is built from TRBV7-8 and TRBJ2-2; D tentatively fits TRBD1 or TRBD2 (5 bases each). CDR3 bases: TGTGCCAGCAGCGGGACCGACACCGGGGAGCTGTTTTTT. Its protein product is CASSGTDTGELFF.